This T cell receptor beta chain derives from a study of spatial heterogeneity in lung cancer. Study-level information: Consistent detection of more beta-chain than alpha-chain sequences was observed. Study-wide points: Tumor mutation count correlated with how many alpha and beta TCRs expanded intratumorally.

TCRdb re-called the 5' RACE reads with MiXCR, one entry per CDR3 protein. The repertoire holds about 11,000 distinct CDR3 sequences, with about 5% as singletons. This clonotype was found many times. Its cognate antigen is unknown. Since the library was made to target alpha chains, this beta chain is a stray read and its abundance is not meaningful. Time point of the sample: sample taken at primary tumor resection. V lost 8 bases to trimming and J lost 7 bases; unmatched junction nucleotides: 5. This CDR3 is built from 11 residues. The sequence came from a male donor with early-stage non-small cell lung cancer. The sequencing used lung tumor tissue, collected at surgery. The chain carries TRBV12-3 or TRBV12-4 and TRBJ2-7; 7 positions match TRBD1. The CDR3 loop is CASGQALEQYF. CDR3 nucleotides: TGTGCCAGCGGACAGGCGCTGGAGCAGTACTTC.